Listed here are 32 T cell receptor beta chains from one sample, sequenced in a study of T cells in Graves' hyperthyroidism and ophthalmopathy. The CDR3 regions of TCR beta were amplified from RNA transcripts. The TCR CDR3 first-round RT-PCR relied on the HTBI primer set. TCRdb recomputed calls from the multiplex PCR reads with MiXCR, one row per CDR3 protein. The table records around 700,000 distinct CDR3 sequences, 15% to 20% of them present only once. The material sequenced was blood. The receptors here all came from a woman aged 45-60 years with Graves' hyperthyroidism that later progressed to Graves' ophthalmopathy.

The chain carries TRBV18 and TRBJ2-7; maybe TRBD2 (7 bases). CDR1 KGHSH and CDR2 LQKENI come from the germline V gene. V was clipped by 1 base and J by 2 bases, with 15 bases between them. This CDR3 spans 16 amino acids. The CDR3 spells CASSPLAPGGPYEQYF. Here the CDR3 DNA reads TGTGCCAGCTCACCACTTGCTCCGGGGGGCCCCTACGAGCAGTACTTC.

The J gene is TRBJ2-7, the V gene TRBV5-4; 9 bases are shared with TRBD1. Germline CDR1 reads SGHNT; CDR2 reads YYREEE (reference sequence). The CDR3 runs to 16 residues. Losses at the gene ends were 4 bases for V and 4 bases for J; bases not matched to a gene: 12. The CDR3 loop is CASSPPGQGAAYEQYF. The CDR3 DNA reads TGTGCCAGCAGCCCACCGGGACAGGGTGCCGCTTACGAGCAGTACTTC.

In its sample, this clonotype was seen many times. This chain links TRBV7-3 with TRBJ2-5; TRBD2 might be the D (5 bases). Germline values: CDR1 SGHTA, CDR2 FQGTGA. Trimming removed 3 bases from V and 2 bases from J, with 7 bases in between. The CDR3 totals 13 residues. The CDR3 loop is CASSFSGQETQYF. CDR3 in DNA: TGTGCCAGCAGCTTTTCGGGGCAAGAGACCCAGTACTTC.

The genes are TRBV6-2 or TRBV6-3 and TRBJ2-4, with TRBD1 matching over 7 bases. Germline assignment: CDR1 MNHEY and CDR2 SVGEGT. Trimming removed 6 bases from V and 0 bases from J; junction bases left unmatched: 2. The CDR3 sequence is 14 residues long. The CDR3 nucleotides are TGTGCCAGCAGCGGGACAGTAGCCAAAAACATTCAGTACTTC. It specifies CASSGTVAKNIQYF.

The chain employs TRBV5-1 and TRBJ2-7; D might be TRBD1 or TRBD2, each matching 5 bases. V lost 1 base and J 2 bases, leaving 13 bases between the germline ends. Per germline, CDR1 SGHRS and CDR2 YFSETQ. This CDR3 comprises 15 residues. In DNA form, the CDR3 reads TGCGCCAGCAGCTTGAGAGGGCAGGGAGCCTACGAGCAGTACTTC. It specifies CASSLRGQGAYEQYF. Full variable domain (missing parts from reference TRBV5-1 and TRBJ2-7): KAGVTQTPRYLIKTRGQQVTLSCSPISGHRSVSWYQQTPGQGLQFLFEYFSETQRNKGNFPGRFSGRQFSNSRSEMNVSTLELGDSALYLCASSLRGQGAYEQYFGPGTRLTVT.

The rearrangement uses TRBV12-3 or TRBV12-4 and TRBJ2-2, with a possible D match to TRBD2 (7 bases). The V end lost 5 bases, the J end lost 1 base, and 14 bases lay between the germline ends. This CDR3 spans 16 amino acids. As DNA, the CDR3 is TGTGCCAGCAGTCGAGGGGGGGGTCGGAACACCGGGGAGCTGTTTTTT. The encoded protein is CASSRGGGRNTGELFF.

This chain connects TRBV2 to TRBJ2-6; D remains ambiguous. The length of the CDR3 is 16 residues. Trimming took 5 bases from V and 0 from J, leaving 11 bases between them. Germline V lookup: CDR1 SNHLY, CDR2 FYNNEI. CDR3 bases: TGTGCCAGCAGTCTCTCAGTCGTCTCTGGGGCCAACGTCCTGACTTTC. This sequence encodes CASSLSVVSGANVLTF.

This clonotype was detected ten times or more. This rearrangement joins TRBV6-1 to TRBJ2-5; 12 nucleotides agree with TRBD2. The germline V gene encodes CDR1 MNHNS and CDR2 SASEGT. The CDR3 is 15 residues long. V was clipped by 8 bases and J by 4 bases; unmatched bases: 8. This CDR3 is CASGWTSGVGETQYF. Here the CDR3 DNA reads TGTGCCAGCGGCTGGACTAGCGGGGTGGGAGAGACCCAGTACTTC.

This clonotype has a count of ten or more. The chain couples TRBV13 to TRBJ1-1; D gene uncertain. Trimming stripped 5 bases from V and 4 bases from J, with 14 bases between. Germline CDR1 PRHDT, CDR2 FYEKMQ (reference sequence). The CDR3 covers 14 residues. The CDR3 bases are TGTGCCAGCAGCCTAAAGGTAGGAGGCACTGAAGCTTTCTTT. Its translation is CASSLKVGGTEAFF.

This clonotype showed up many times. The rearrangement joins TRBV6-1 to TRBJ1-5; D gene unclear. Germline-derived CDR1 and CDR2 are MNHNS and SASEGT. The CDR3 extends over 14 amino acids. The germline V and J ends were trimmed by 5 bases and 2 bases, with 10 bases remaining between them. This chain's CDR3 is CASSFARGNQPQHF. The DNA of the CDR3 is TGTGCCAGCAGTTTTGCGCGGGGCAATCAGCCCCAGCATTTT.

This clonotype was detected many times. This chain uses TRBV18 with TRBJ1-3, with a possible D match to TRBD1 (5 bases). Trimming cost V 3 bases and J 0 bases, with 12 bases left between them. The CDR3 contains 16 residues. From germline, CDR1 is KGHSH and CDR2 LQKENI. The CDR3: CASSPGTRGSGNTIYF. CDR3 DNA sequence: TGTGCCAGCTCACCCGGGACCCGCGGCTCTGGAAACACCATATATTTT. Complete variable domain (other parts from reference TRBV18 and TRBJ1-3): NAGVMQNPRHLVRRRGQEARLRCSPMKGHSHVYWYRQLPEEGLKFMVYLQKENIIDESGMPKERFSAEFPKEGPSILRIQQVVRGDSAAYFCASSPGTRGSGNTIYFGEGSWLTVV.

The chain uses TRBV19 and TRBJ2-7; D is ambiguous. In germline, CDR1 is LNHDA, CDR2 SQIVND (reference sequence). The CDR3 is 14 residues long. Trimming shortened V by 4 bases and J by 3 bases, and 13 bases separated the two germline ends. The CDR3 bases are TGTGCCAGTAGTACTCTACTGTCGGACTACGAGCAGTACTTC. Its translation is CASSTLLSDYEQYF.

This clonotype was counted at least ten times. The genes are TRBV7-2 and TRBJ1-1; D not certain. With 2 bases removed from V and 11 bases from J, the gap between germline ends came to 12 bases. This CDR3 contains 12 residues. Germline-derived CDR1 and CDR2 are SGHTA and FQGNSA. CDR3 in DNA: TGTGCCAGCAGCTTAAGGTTCCTCTGGGCTTTCTTT. It codes for CASSLRFLWAFF.

The chain employs TRBV27 and TRBJ2-7; 9 bases align to TRBD2. The V segment lost 3 bases and the J segment 4 bases; nucleotides outside the gene matches: 7. The CDR3 has 15 amino acids. Germline CDR1 MNHEY, CDR2 SMNVEV (reference sequence). CDR3 residues: CASSFGGGAEYEQYF. CDR3 sequence (DNA): TGTGCCAGCAGTTTCGGCGGGGGGGCAGAGTACGAGCAGTACTTC.

This clonotype was recorded at least ten times. The chain's CDR3 is CASRPPGRANSPLHF. The CDR3 nucleotides are TGTGCCAGCAGGCCTCCGGGACGGGCGAATTCACCCCTCCACTTT. The chain employs TRBV27 and TRBJ1-6; D may be TRBD1 (5 bases). The CDR3 runs to 15 residues. The germline gives CDR1 MNHEY, CDR2 SMNVEV (reference sequence). The germline V and J ends were trimmed by 6 bases and 7 bases, with 16 bases remaining between them.

This clonotype was picked up many times. The chain uses TRBV15 and TRBJ2-5; the match to TRBD1 covers 10 bases. The V gene's germline CDR1 is LNHNV and CDR2 YYDKDF (reference sequence). V shed 3 bases and J 4 bases; nucleotides not matched to a gene: 5. The CDR3 covers 15 residues. CDR3 in DNA: TGTGCCACCAGCAGGGACAGGGGGTCCGCAGAGACCCAGTACTTC. Translating gives CATSRDRGSAETQYF.

The CDR3 loop reads CSAKRQGAGNTEAFF. In DNA form, the CDR3 reads TGCAGTGCAAAACGACAGGGCGCGGGGAACACTGAAGCTTTCTTT. The rearrangement links TRBV20-1 to TRBJ1-1; TRBD1 aligns across 7 bases. After removal of 6 bases from V and 1 base from J, the junction contained 11 bases not matched to a gene. CDR3 length: 15 residues. Germline CDR1 DFQATT, CDR2 SNEGSKA (reference sequence).

Concerning this clonotype itself: A much more abundant neighbour one base away suggests this may be a read error. The chain couples TRBV12-3 or TRBV12-4 to TRBJ1-5; a possible D gene is TRBD1 (6 bases). The CDR3 is 16 residues long. V was pared by 6 bases and J by 9 bases, with 24 bases between. This chain's CDR3 is CASSIRTGYTGRPQHF. The CDR3 region has the DNA TGTGCCAGCAGCATTAGAACAGGGTACACTGGACGGCCCCAGCATTTT.

The rearrangement joins TRBV7-8 to TRBJ1-2, with no clear D. Germline values: CDR1 SGHVS, CDR2 FQNEAQ. The CDR3 consists of 12 residues. V lost 6 bases to trimming and J lost 4 bases, with 9 bases between them. CDR3 sequence reads: CASSGPIYGYTF. CDR3 in DNA: TGTGCCAGCAGTGGACCGATCTATGGCTACACCTTC.

This clonotype has at least ten counts. The genes are TRBV2 and TRBJ1-2, with 7 bases aligning to TRBD1. There are 14 residues in the CDR3. V shed 5 bases and J 2 bases; nucleotides not matched to a gene: 5. Germline V CDR1 and CDR2: SNHLY, FYNNEI. The CDR3 loop reads CASSTSQGNYGYTF. In DNA form, the CDR3 reads TGTGCCAGCAGTACCTCACAGGGGAACTATGGCTACACCTTC.

The J gene is TRBJ1-1, the V gene TRBV25-1; perhaps TRBD1 as D (5 bases). CDR1 and CDR2 (germline): MGHDK, SYGVNS. V was clipped by 3 bases and J by 1 base, with 9 bases between them. CDR3 size: 14 residues. The DNA of the CDR3 is TGTGCCAGCAGTGAGCAGGGCGGGAACACTGAAGCTTTCTTT. Its protein is CASSEQGGNTEAFF.

The table lists this clonotype with many counts. The chain recombines TRBV2 with TRBJ1-2; a possible D gene is TRBD1 (5 bases). Per the germline V gene, CDR1 is SNHLY and CDR2 is FYNNEI. V lost 6 bases and J lost 5, with 22 bases in between. The CDR3 is 16 residues long. The CDR3 here is CASSVIQGSTIYGYTF. The CDR3 DNA reads TGTGCCAGCAGCGTAATTCAGGGTTCAACTATATATGGCTACACCTTC.

This clonotype was recorded many times. The chain uses TRBV6-1 and TRBJ1-2; 7 bases map to TRBD1. CDR1 and CDR2 (germline): MNHNS, SASEGT. CDR3 length: 14 amino acids. With V trimmed by 6 bases and J by 8 bases, 12 bases remained unmatched. CDR3: CASRGPGQIGGYTF. The DNA of the CDR3 is TGTGCCAGCAGAGGACCGGGACAGATTGGGGGCTACACCTTC.

Note on this clonotype: A read error may be the cause here, since a much bigger clone is one base away. The chain employs TRBV7-9 and TRBJ2-3, with D perhaps TRBD1 (5 bases). Germline V gene sequence: CDR1 SEHNR, CDR2 FQNEAQ (reference sequence). The V gene lost 5 bases and the J gene lost 5 bases, with 20 bases spanning the gap. The CDR3 loop spans 16 amino acids. The CDR3 DNA is TGTGCCAGCAGCCGGCCAGGGTCGCGTATTGGAGATACGCAGTATTTT. This encodes CASSRPGSRIGDTQYF.

This clonotype was counted at least ten times. The chain joins TRBV6-1 to TRBJ1-1, with D uncertain. Germline V gene data show CDR1 as MNHNS and CDR2 as SASEGT. This CDR3 has 15 amino acids. The germline V and J ends were trimmed by 2 bases and 2 bases, with 12 bases remaining between them. The CDR3 is CASSERASRNTEAFF. Written as DNA, the CDR3 is TGTGCCAGCAGTGAACGTGCGTCGCGCAACACTGAAGCTTTCTTT.

This clonotype turned up a few times. The chain uses TRBV4-2 and TRBJ2-1; 11 bases are shared with TRBD2. CDR3 length: 16 amino acids. The junction had 11 bases not matched to a gene; V was cut back by 1 base and J by 12 bases. CDR1 is LGHNA, CDR2 YNFKEQ, per germline. The CDR3 DNA is TGTGCCAGCAGCCAAGGGGGGGCTAGCGGGGGGTGGGCGCAGTTCTTC. It codes for CASSQGGASGGWAQFF.

V is TRBV4-2 and J is TRBJ2-7; 7 bases align to TRBD2. The germline V gene encodes CDR1 LGHNA and CDR2 YNFKEQ. CDR3 length: 15 amino acids. V was clipped by 2 bases and J by 5 bases; unmatched bases: 9. The CDR3 bases are TGTGCCAGCAGCCAATTAGAAGCGGGGAACAACGAGCAGTACTTC. As protein: CASSQLEAGNNEQYF.

The genes are TRBV15 and TRBJ2-1; the D call may be TRBD1 or TRBD2 (5 bases each). V gave up 2 bases and J gave up 0 bases, with 17 bases separating them. Germline V gives CDR1 LNHNV, CDR2 YYDKDF (reference sequence). This CDR3 comprises 18 residues. The CDR3 nucleotides read TGTGCCACCAGCAGAACCCAACGGGGCACAGTCTCCTACAATGAGCAGTTCTTC. It specifies CATSRTQRGTVSYNEQFF.

This clonotype was seen ten or more times. The J gene is TRBJ2-3, the V gene TRBV20-1, with 9 bases matching TRBD1. Looked up from germline, CDR1 is DFQATT and CDR2 is SNEGSKA (reference sequence). This CDR3 has 13 amino acids. The ends lost 5 bases at V and 7 bases at J; junction bases unmatched: 7. The CDR3: CSAWDRAVNTQYF. The CDR3 DNA follows: TGCAGTGCTTGGGACAGGGCGGTGAATACGCAGTATTTT.

This clonotype was observed a handful of times. This sequence joins TRBV20-1 and TRBJ2-7; TRBD2 agrees at 10 bases. J lost 5 bases, V lost 5 bases, and 6 bases had no gene match. CDR1 DFQATT and CDR2 SNEGSKA come from the germline V gene (reference sequence). There are 13 residues in the CDR3. The DNA for the CDR3 is TGCAGTGCTGAGCTAGCGGGGGTGAACGAGCAGTACTTC. Protein: CSAELAGVNEQYF.

This clonotype has just a few counts. The chain links TRBV4-1 to TRBJ1-6; no firm D call. The CDR3 spans 16 residues. The germline V and J ends were trimmed by 2 bases and 0 bases, with 8 bases remaining between them. Looked up from germline, CDR1 is MGHRA and CDR2 is YSYEKL. CDR3 DNA sequence: TGCGCCAGCAGCCAATCTCAGAGCTCCTATAATTCACCCCTCCACTTT. Translated: CASSQSQSSYNSPLHF.

This clonotype was observed a few times. The chain recombines TRBV5-6 with TRBJ1-1; no definite D call. V shed 1 base and J shed 0 bases, with 13 bases lying between them. CDR3 length equals 16 residues. Germline V gene sequence: CDR1 SGHDT, CDR2 YYEEEE. The CDR3 DNA follows: TGTGCCAGCAGCTTGTTGACATCGGTTATGAACACTGAAGCTTTCTTT. This sequence encodes CASSLLTSVMNTEAFF.